These 17 T cell receptor beta chains share one sample of origin, sequenced in a study of cytomegalovirus exposure and HLA in healthy donors (dated by TCRdb to 2015 to 2018). Preparation of the library involved the immunoSEQ multiplex PCR assay. The multiplex PCR relied on a mix of 60 forward primers for TCR Vbeta segments and 13 reverse primers for TCR Jbeta segments. TCRdb took this table from immuneACCESS and kept in-frame rearrangements with V and J called. Such tables lack part of the clones; where checked against another copy, unresolved V genes explain under half of the gap, and the rest is unexplained. Within this sample are around 110,000 clones, with roughly 80% of them counted one time only. The top ten clonotypes cover less than 2% of the sample. Sequencing used PBMCs. These receptors all come from a man aged 45-65 years in good health and CMV-seronegative.

This clone showed up just a few times. The chain recombines TRBV4-3 with TRBJ1-5, with D possibly TRBD1 on 5 matching bases. Trimming cost V 4 bases and J 5 bases, with 15 bases left between them. Germline values: CDR1 LGHNA, CDR2 YSLEER. This CDR3 has 15 amino acids. The chain's CDR3 is CASSRLKDSHQPQHF. The CDR3 region has the DNA TGCGCCAGCAGCCGATTAAAAGACAGCCATCAGCCCCAGCATTTT.

In its sample, this clone was seen once. V gene TRBV11-2 combines with J gene TRBJ2-2; 8 positions agree with TRBD1. Trimming removed 5 bases from V and 4 bases from J; junction bases left unmatched: 6. The CDR3 consists of 15 residues. Germline CDR1 is SGHAT and CDR2 is FQNNGV. This CDR3 is CASSPRQGSTGELFF. In nucleotides, the CDR3 is TGTGCCAGCAGCCCCCGACAGGGGAGCACCGGGGAGCTGTTTTTT.

This sequence joins TRBV5-1 and TRBJ2-3; D not resolved. Per germline, CDR1 SGHRS and CDR2 YFSETQ. The CDR3 runs to 16 residues. With 0 bases removed from V and 2 bases from J, the gap between germline ends came to 13 bases. The CDR3 sequence: CASSLGSAEATDTQYF. CDR3 DNA: TGCGCCAGCAGCTTGGGGTCGGCAGAGGCCACAGATACGCAGTATTTT.

The CDR3 DNA sequence: TGTGCCAGCAGCCACTTGACAGTCACCGGGGAGCTGTTTTTT. It yields the protein CASSHLTVTGELFF. V and J are TRBV14 and TRBJ2-2, with D possibly being TRBD1 (5 bases). Trimming removed 3 bases from V and 4 bases from J, with 9 bases in between. This CDR3 has 14 residues. The germline V gene encodes CDR1 SGHDN and CDR2 FVKESK.

V usage is TRBV7-8 and J usage is TRBJ1-5, with D possibly TRBD1 on 6 matching bases. This CDR3 comprises 18 residues. CDR1 and CDR2 (germline): SGHVS, FQNEAQ. With 2 bases removed from V and 5 bases from J, the gap between germline ends came to 22 bases. The CDR3 spells CASSLSTGAFNYDQPQHF. CDR3 nucleotide sequence: TGTGCCAGCAGCTTATCGACAGGAGCCTTCAACTATGATCAGCCCCAGCATTTT.

The sample holds a few counts of this clone. The rearrangement uses TRBV10-1 and TRBJ2-7; 10 positions match TRBD1. The junction had 5 bases not matched to a gene; V was cut back by 3 bases and J by 3 bases. Germline loops: CDR1 WNHNN, CDR2 SYGVQD (reference sequence). The CDR3 covers 15 residues. The CDR3 bases are TGCGCCAGCAGTGACCCGACAGGGGGCAGCTACGAGCAGTACGTC. Translated, it gives CASSDPTGGSYEQYV.

The V and J genes are TRBV19 and TRBJ1-2; 11 bases fit TRBD1. V was pared by 1 base and J by 4 bases, with 2 bases of the junction left unmatched. This CDR3 spans 15 amino acids. Per the germline V gene, CDR1 is LNHDA and CDR2 is SQIVND (reference sequence). CDR3 protein: CASSIGGTGGYGYTF. CDR3 in DNA: TGTGCCAGTAGTATAGGAGGGACAGGGGGCTATGGCTACACCTTC.

This clone has a handful of counts. This chain uses TRBV19 with TRBJ2-5, with a weak D call TRBD1 (5 bases). Trimming removed 5 bases at V and 2 bases at J, with 15 bases between. The CDR3 is made up of 15 amino acids. Germline V CDR1 and CDR2: LNHDA, SQIVND (reference sequence). This CDR3 is CASSYATGFQETQYF. CDR3 bases: TGTGCCAGTAGTTACGCAACAGGATTTCAAGAGACCCAGTACTTC.

The rearrangement uses TRBV19 and TRBJ2-1, with TRBD2 identical over 9 bases. The CDR3 consists of 15 residues. Germline CDR1 reads LNHDA; CDR2 reads SQIVND (reference sequence). The trim removed 3 bases at V and 4 bases at J, leaving 4 bases unmatched. CDR3 bases: TGTGCCAGTAGTATGCGGCGGGGGGGTTACAATGAGCAGTTCTTC. Protein product: CASSMRRGGYNEQFF. The complete variable domain, with remaining parts taken from reference TRBV19 and TRBJ2-1, reads DGGITQSPKYLFRKEGQNVTLSCEQNLNHDAMYWYRQDPGQGLRLIYYSQIVNDFQKGDIAEGYSVSREKKESFPLTVTSAQKNPTAFYLCASSMRRGGYNEQFFGPGTRLTVL.

V gene TRBV28 combines with J gene TRBJ1-2; D is unclear. From germline, CDR1 is MDHEN and CDR2 SYDVKM. CDR3 length: 13 amino acids. Trimming removed 7 bases from V and 2 bases from J, with 11 bases in between. CDR3 amino acids: CASIPSGNYGYTF. The DNA for the CDR3 is TGTGCCAGCATCCCTAGTGGGAACTATGGCTACACCTTC.

V is TRBV6-4 and J is TRBJ2-1, with D unresolved. CDR3 size: 13 residues. Trimming cost V 3 bases and J 9 bases, with 12 bases left between them. The V gene's germline CDR1 is MRHNA and CDR2 SNTAGT. The CDR3 sequence is CASSEVLAVEQFF. The CDR3, as DNA: TGTGCCAGCAGTGAGGTGTTAGCTGTTGAGCAGTTCTTC.

V and J are TRBV11-2 and TRBJ1-4; D unclear. This CDR3 is 13 amino acids long. Trimming took off 1 base at V and 6 bases at J, with 6 bases between the two ends. Germline CDR1 SGHAT, CDR2 FQNNGV. This CDR3 is CASSLAFDEKLFF. CDR3 DNA sequence: TGTGCCAGCAGCTTAGCCTTTGATGAAAAACTGTTTTTT.

The chain employs TRBV19 and TRBJ2-5; perhaps TRBD1 as D (8 bases). CDR3 length equals 14 residues. The germline V and J ends were trimmed by 7 bases and 5 bases, with 17 bases remaining between them. Germline CDR1 LNHDA, CDR2 SQIVND (reference sequence). Here the CDR3 DNA reads TGTGCCAGTAAGGCTGGGGGGGACAGGGAGACCCAGTACTTC. Its protein product is CASKAGGDRETQYF.

The chain carries TRBV7-2 and TRBJ2-7; D ambiguous. With 3 bases removed from V and 3 bases from J, the gap between germline ends came to 12 bases. Germline V gives CDR1 SGHTA, CDR2 FQGNSA. The CDR3 has 14 residues. The DNA for the CDR3 is TGTGCCAGCAGCTTGCAAGCTGATCTCTACGAGCAGTACTTC. Its protein is CASSLQADLYEQYF.

In this sample, this clone turned up once. The chain employs TRBV12-5 and TRBJ2-7; 7 bases agree with TRBD1. The CDR3 consists of 15 residues. CDR1 and CDR2 from the germline V gene are LGHNT and FRNRAP. Germline trimming cut 6 bases from V and 5 bases from J; bases unmatched to any gene: 13. The CDR3 spells CASGLQGDLPHEQYV. The CDR3 nucleotides read TGTGCTAGTGGCCTCCAGGGGGACCTACCCCACGAGCAGTACGTC.

The table lists this clone with a count of one. The rearrangement joins TRBV15 to TRBJ1-2; a possible D gene is TRBD1 (6 bases). This CDR3 contains 14 residues. Germline lookup yields CDR1 LNHNV and CDR2 YYDKDF (reference sequence). Trimming took off 5 bases at V and 8 bases at J, with 18 bases between the two ends. This chain's CDR3 is CATSDEGGARGYTF. The CDR3 nucleotides are TGTGCCACCAGCGACGAAGGGGGGGCCCGGGGCTACACCTTC.

This clone was seen a few times. At one boundary the junction diverges from the germline segment, which might be a read error. This chain connects TRBV6-1 to TRBJ1-1; 8 bases are a match to TRBD1. This CDR3 is 13 amino acids long. Germline V CDR1 and CDR2: MNHNS, SASEGT. The DNA for the CDR3 is TGTGCCAGCAGTAACACTTTTACAGGGGGAGGTTTTTTT. It codes for CASSNTFTGGGFF.